This T cell receptor (beta chain) was captured by sequencing in a study of shared clonotypes between healthy human individuals. Repertoires were generated with immunoSEQ multiplex PCR, while TCRdb's copy carries only in-frame clones and drops some. The data hold about 2 million clones, with around 95% observed a single time. V trimming: 5 bases; J trimming: 9 bases; junction bases outside the gene matches: 4. The germline gives CDR1 LNHDA, CDR2 SQIVND (reference sequence). This CDR3 contains 14 residues. Sequencing input: naive CD4+ T cells sorted from blood. Subset: CD45RA+ positively selected. This receptor was identified in a man aged 18 to 29 in good health. The chain carries TRBV19 and TRBJ1-6, with 10 bases aligning to TRBD1. This CDR3 is CASSEDRGRSPLHF. The CDR3 DNA reads as TGTGCCAGTAGTGAAGACAGGGGGCGTTCACCCCTCCACTTT.